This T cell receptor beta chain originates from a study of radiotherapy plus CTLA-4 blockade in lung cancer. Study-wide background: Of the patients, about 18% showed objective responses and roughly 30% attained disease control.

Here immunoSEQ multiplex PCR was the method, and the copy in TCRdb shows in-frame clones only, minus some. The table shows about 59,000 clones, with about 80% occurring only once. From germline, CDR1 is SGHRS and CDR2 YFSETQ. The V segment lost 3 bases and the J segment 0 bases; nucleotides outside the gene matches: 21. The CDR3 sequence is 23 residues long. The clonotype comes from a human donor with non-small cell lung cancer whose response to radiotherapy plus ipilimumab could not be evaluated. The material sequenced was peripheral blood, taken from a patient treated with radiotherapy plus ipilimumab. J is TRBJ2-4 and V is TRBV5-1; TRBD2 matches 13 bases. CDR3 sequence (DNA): TGCGCCAGCAGCTCATCCCCGGGACAAGATCCGGGACTAGCGGGGATAGCCAAAAACATTCAGTACTTC. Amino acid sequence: CASSSSPGQDPGLAGIAKNIQYF.